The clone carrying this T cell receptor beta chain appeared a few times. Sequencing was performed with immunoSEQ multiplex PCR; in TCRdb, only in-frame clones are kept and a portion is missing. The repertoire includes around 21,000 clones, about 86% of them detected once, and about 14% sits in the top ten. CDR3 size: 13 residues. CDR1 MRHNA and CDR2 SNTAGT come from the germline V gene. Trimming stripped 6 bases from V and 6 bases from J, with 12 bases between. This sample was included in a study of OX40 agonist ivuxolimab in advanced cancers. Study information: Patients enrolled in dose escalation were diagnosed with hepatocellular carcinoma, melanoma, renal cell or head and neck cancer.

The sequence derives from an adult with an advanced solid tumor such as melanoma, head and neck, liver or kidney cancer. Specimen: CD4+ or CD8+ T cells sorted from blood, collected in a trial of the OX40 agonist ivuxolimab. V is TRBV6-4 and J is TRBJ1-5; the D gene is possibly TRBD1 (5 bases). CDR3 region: CASRRQGSQPQHF. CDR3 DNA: TGTGCCAGCAGAAGGCAGGGAAGTCAGCCCCAGCATTTT.